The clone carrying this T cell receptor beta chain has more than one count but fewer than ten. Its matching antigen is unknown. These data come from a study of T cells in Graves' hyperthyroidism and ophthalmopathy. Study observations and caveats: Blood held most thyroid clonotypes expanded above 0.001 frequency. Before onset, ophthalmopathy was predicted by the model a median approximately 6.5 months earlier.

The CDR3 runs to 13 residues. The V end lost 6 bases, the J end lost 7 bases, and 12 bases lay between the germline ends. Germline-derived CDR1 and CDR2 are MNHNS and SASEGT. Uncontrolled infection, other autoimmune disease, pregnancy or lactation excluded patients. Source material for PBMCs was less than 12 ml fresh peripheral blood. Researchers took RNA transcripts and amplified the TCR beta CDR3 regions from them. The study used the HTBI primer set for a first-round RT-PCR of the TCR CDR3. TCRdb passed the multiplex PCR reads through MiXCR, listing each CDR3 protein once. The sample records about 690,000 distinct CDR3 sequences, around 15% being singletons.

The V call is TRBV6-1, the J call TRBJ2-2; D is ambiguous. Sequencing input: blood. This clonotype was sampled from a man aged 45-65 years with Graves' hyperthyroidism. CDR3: CASRQPPVGELFF. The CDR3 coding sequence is TGTGCCAGCAGGCAGCCCCCAGTCGGGGAGCTGTTTTTT.